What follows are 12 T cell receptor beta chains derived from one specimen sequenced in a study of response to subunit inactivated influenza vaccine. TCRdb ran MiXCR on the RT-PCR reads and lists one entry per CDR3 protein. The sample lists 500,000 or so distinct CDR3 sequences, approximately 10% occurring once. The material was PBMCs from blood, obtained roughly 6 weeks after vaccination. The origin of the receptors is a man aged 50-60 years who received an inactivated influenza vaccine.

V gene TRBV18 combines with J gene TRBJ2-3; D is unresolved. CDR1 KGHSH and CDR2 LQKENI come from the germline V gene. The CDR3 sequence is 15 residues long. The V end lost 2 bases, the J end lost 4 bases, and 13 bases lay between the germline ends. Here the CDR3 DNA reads TGTGCCAGCTCACCAAGCAGGTCCCCCCCAGATACGCAGTATTTT. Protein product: CASSPSRSPPDTQYF.

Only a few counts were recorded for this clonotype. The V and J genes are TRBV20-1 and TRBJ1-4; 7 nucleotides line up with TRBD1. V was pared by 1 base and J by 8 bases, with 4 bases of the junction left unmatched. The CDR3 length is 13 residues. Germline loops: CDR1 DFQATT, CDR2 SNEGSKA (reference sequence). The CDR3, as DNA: TGCAGTGCTAGAGGCGGACAGGTGGAAAAACTGTTTTTT. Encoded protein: CSARGGQVEKLFF.

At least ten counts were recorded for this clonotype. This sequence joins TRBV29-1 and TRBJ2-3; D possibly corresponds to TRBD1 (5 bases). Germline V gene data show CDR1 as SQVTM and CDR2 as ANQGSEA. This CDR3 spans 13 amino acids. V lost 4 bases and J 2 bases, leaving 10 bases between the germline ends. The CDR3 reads CSVVGRYTDTQYF. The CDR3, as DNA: TGCAGCGTTGTGGGGCGCTACACAGATACGCAGTATTTT.

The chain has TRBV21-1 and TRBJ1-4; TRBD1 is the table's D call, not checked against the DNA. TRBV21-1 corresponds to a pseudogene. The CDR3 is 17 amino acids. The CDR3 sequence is CASSKEGQGATNEKLFF. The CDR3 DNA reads TGTGCCAGCAGCAAAGAGGGACAGGGTGCAACTAATGAAAAACTGTTTTTT.

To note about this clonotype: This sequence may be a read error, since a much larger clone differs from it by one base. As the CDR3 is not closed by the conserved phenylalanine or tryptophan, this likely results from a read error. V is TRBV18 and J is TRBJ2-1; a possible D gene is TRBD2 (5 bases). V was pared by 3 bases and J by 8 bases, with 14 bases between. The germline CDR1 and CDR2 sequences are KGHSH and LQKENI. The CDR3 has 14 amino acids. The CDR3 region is CASSPMAGRDEQFL. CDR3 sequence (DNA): TGTGCCAGCTCACCGATGGCGGGTAGAGATGAGCAGTTCTTA.

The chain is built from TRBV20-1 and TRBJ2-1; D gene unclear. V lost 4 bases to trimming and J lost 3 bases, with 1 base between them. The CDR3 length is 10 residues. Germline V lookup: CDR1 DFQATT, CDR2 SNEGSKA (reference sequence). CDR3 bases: TGCAGTGCTATCTACAATGAGCAGTTCTTC. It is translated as CSAIYNEQFF.

The CDR3: CASSQGRRPYNEQFF. CDR3 in DNA: TGCGCCAGCAGCCAAGGGAGGAGACCTTACAATGAGCAGTTCTTC. The rearrangement uses TRBV4-3 and TRBJ2-1; possible D gene TRBD2, 5 bases. V was trimmed by 1 base and J by 4 bases, leaving 11 bases between them. Germline V gene data show CDR1 as LGHNA and CDR2 as YSLEER. The CDR3 spans 15 residues.

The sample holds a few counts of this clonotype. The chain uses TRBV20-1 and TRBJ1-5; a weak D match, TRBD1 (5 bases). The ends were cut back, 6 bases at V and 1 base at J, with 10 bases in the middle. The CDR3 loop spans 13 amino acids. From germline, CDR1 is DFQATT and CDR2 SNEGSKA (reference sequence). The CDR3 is CSASDSSNQPQHF. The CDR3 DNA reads TGCAGTGCATCAGACAGCAGCAATCAGCCCCAGCATTTT.

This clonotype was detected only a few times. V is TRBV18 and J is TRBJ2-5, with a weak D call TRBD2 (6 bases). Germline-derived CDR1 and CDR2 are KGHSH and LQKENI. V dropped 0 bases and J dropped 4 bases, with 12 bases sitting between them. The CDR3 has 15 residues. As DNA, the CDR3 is TGTGCCAGCTCACCACCCGGGGGAAGGAGAGAGACCCAGTACTTC. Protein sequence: CASSPPGGRRETQYF.

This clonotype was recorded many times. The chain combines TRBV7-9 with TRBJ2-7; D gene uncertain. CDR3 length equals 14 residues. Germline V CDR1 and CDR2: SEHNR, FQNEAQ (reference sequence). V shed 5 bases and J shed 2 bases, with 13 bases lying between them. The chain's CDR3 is CASSPPTRPYEQYF. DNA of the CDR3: TGTGCCAGCAGCCCTCCCACAAGGCCCTACGAGCAGTACTTC.

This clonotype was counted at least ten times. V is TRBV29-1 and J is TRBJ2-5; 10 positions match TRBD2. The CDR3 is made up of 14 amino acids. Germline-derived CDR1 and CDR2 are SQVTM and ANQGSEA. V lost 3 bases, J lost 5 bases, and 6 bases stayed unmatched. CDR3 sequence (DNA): TGCAGCGTTGACTTAGCGGGAGGTGTGGAGACCCAGTACTTC. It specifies CSVDLAGGVETQYF.

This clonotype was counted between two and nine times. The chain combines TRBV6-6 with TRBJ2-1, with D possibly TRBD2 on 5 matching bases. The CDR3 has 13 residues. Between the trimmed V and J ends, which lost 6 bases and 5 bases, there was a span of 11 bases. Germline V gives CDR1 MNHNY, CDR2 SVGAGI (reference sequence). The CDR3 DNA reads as TGTGCCAGCAGAGGCTGGCGGGACAATGAGCAGTTCTTC. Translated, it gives CASRGWRDNEQFF.